This TCR beta chain was sequenced for a study of T cell responses to AZD1222 COVID-19 vaccine. Findings and caveats of the study: There were vaccine-associated CD4 TCRs across spike, dominant at 160-218 and 743-854.

Regarding this clone: What it binds is not known.

The repertoire was sequenced with immunoSEQ multiplex PCR; TCRdb's copy has only in-frame clones and lacks some. The sample carries more than 150,000 clones, 92% recorded once. CDR1 is LNHDA and CDR2 is SQIVND in the germline V gene (reference sequence). The CDR3 spans 15 residues. Trimming left V 1 base short and J 4 bases short, with 11 bases between. This specimen consisted of peripheral blood, obtained 28 days after the second AZD1222 dose. The genes are TRBV19 and TRBJ2-1, with D possibly matching TRBD1 (7 bases). The TCR comes from an adult who received the AZD1222 COVID-19 vaccine. The CDR3 region has the DNA TGTGCCAGTAGTATAGCAGGGGGGCCATACAATGAGCAGTTCTTC. Translated, it gives CASSIAGGPYNEQFF.